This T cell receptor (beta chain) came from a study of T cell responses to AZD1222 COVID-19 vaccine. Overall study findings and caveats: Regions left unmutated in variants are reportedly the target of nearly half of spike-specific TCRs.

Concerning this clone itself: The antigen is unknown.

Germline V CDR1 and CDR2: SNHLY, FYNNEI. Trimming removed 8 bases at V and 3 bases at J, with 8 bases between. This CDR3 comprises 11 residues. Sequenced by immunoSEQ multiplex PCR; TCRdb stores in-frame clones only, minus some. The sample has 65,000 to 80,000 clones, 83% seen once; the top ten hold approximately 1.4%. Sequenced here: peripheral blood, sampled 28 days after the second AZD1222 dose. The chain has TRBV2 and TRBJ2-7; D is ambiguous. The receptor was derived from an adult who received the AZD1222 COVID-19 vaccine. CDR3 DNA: TGTGCCAGCGCCACGCGCTACGAGCAGTACTTC. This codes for CASATRYEQYF.